The clone carrying this T cell receptor (beta chain) was picked up many times. Its antigen is still unknown. The study made its TCR cDNA through 5'RACE template switching. That step introduced a universal primer site along with UMIs. TCRdb redid the calling of the 5' RACE reads with MiXCR, one entry per CDR3 protein. Of some 350,000 distinct CDR3 sequences listed, 3% to 4.5% were seen once; the top ten hold roughly 26%. Looked up from germline, CDR1 is ENHRY and CDR2 is SYGVKD. CDR3 size: 15 residues. The V end was cut by 4 bases, the J end by 3 bases, with 12 bases between. The source of the sample is a study of T cells after yellow fever vaccination. At the level of the study: When fractions had low cell numbers, they were prepared with SMART-Seq v4 Ultra Low Input. The study's findings and limits: The bulk population could contribute abundant contaminating clonotypes to FACS-sorted repertoires. After the booster, over 95% of CD4 and about 90% of CD8 primary-response clones were re-detected.

This chain connects TRBV10-3 to TRBJ2-2; no firm D call. Specimen: PBMCs, collected 5 days after the yellow fever booster vaccination. The sequence was obtained from a man younger than 30 who received the YFV17D yellow fever vaccine. As DNA, the CDR3 is TGTGCCATCAGTGTCTCGGTGGCCGACACCGGGGAGCTGTTTTTT. Translating gives CAISVSVADTGELFF.